This TCR beta chain was retrieved from a study of response to subunit inactivated influenza vaccine. Whole-study results and caveats: The authors offered the suggestion that each seasonal influenza vaccination recruits few new T cells.

The CDR3 has 13 residues. The ends were cut back, 4 bases at V and 4 bases at J, with 8 bases in the middle. The germline gives CDR1 SGDLS, CDR2 YYNGEE. MiXCR, applied by TCRdb to the RT-PCR reads, yields one record per CDR3 protein. The data show more than 200,000 distinct CDR3 sequences, 12% seen once. As regards this clonotype: Its antigen is as yet unknown.

The sequencing here drew on non-naive T cells sorted from PBMCs, taken 14 days before vaccination. The rearrangement joins TRBV9 to TRBJ2-2, with D unresolved. The TCR sequence derives from a man between 50 and 59 years old who received an inactivated influenza vaccine. CDR3 sequence: CASSNRGTGELFF. The CDR3 DNA follows: TGTGCCAGCAGCAACAGAGGCACCGGGGAGCTGTTTTTT.